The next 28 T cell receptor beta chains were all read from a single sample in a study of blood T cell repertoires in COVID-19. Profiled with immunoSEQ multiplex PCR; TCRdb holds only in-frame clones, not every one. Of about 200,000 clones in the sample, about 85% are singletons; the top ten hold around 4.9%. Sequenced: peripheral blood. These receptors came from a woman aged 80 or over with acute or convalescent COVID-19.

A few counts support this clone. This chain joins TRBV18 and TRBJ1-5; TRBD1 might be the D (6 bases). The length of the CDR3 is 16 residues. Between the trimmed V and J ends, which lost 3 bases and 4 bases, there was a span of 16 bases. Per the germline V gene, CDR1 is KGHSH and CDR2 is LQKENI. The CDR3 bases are TGTGCCAGCTCACCCACAGGGATTCTGGTAAATCAGCCCCAGCATTTT. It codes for CASSPTGILVNQPQHF.

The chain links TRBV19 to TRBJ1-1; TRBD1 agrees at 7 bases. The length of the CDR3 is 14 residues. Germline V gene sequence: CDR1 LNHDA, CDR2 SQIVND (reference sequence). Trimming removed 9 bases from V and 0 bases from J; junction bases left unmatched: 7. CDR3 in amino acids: CASQQGRMNTEAFF. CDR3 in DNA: TGTGCCAGCCAACAGGGGCGAATGAACACTGAAGCTTTCTTT.

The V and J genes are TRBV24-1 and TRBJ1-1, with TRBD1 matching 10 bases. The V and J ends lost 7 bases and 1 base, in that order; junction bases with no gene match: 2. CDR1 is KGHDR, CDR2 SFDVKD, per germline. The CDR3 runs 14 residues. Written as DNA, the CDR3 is TGTGCCACCAGGGGACAGGGGTCGAACACTGAAGCTTTCTTT. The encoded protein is CATRGQGSNTEAFF.

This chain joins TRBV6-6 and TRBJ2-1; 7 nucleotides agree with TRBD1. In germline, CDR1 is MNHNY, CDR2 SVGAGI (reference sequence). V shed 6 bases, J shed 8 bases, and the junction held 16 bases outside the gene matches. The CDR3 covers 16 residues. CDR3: CASRKSTQGYGHEQFF. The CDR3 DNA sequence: TGTGCCAGCAGGAAATCAACACAGGGGTATGGGCATGAGCAGTTCTTC.

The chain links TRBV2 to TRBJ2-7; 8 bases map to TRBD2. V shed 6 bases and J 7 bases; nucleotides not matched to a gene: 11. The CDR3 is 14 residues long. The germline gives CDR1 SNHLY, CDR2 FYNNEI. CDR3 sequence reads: CASSSFGGAWEQYF. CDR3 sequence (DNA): TGTGCCAGCAGCTCCTTCGGGGGGGCCTGGGAGCAGTACTTC.

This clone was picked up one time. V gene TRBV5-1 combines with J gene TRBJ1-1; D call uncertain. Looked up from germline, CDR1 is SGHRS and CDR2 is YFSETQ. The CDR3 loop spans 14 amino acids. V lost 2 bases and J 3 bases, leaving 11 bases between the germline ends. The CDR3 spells CASSLLSGDTEAFF. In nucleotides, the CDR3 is TGCGCCAGCAGCTTACTAAGTGGTGACACTGAAGCTTTCTTT.

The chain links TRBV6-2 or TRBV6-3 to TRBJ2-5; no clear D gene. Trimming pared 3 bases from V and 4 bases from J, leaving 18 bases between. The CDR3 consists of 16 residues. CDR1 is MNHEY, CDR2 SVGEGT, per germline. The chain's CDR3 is CASSYNAQTNPETQYF. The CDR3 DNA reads TGTGCCAGCAGTTATAATGCCCAGACAAACCCAGAGACCCAGTACTTC.

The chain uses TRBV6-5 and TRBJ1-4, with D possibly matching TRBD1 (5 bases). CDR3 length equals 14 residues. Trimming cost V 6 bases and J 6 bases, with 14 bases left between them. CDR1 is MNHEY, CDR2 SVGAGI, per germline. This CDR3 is CASSYGTYDEKLFF. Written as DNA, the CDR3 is TGTGCCAGCAGCTACGGGACTTACGATGAAAAACTGTTTTTT.

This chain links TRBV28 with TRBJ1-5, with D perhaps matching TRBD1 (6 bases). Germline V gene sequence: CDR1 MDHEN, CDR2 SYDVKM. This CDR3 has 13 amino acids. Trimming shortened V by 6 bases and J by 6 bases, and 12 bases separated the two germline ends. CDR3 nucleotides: TGTGCCAGCAGCGACCCCAGGGGTCAGCCCCAGCATTTT. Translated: CASSDPRGQPQHF.

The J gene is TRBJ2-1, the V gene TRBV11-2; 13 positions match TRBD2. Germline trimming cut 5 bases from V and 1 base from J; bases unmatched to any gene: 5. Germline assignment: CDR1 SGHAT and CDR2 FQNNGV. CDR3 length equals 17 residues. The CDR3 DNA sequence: TGTGCCAGCAGCACCCGGACTAGCGGGAGTTCCTACAATGAGCAGTTCTTC. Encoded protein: CASSTRTSGSSYNEQFF.

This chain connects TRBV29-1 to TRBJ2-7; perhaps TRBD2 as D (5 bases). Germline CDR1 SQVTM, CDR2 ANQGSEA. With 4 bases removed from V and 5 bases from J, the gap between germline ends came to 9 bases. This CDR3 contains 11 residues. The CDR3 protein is CSVVSGHEQYF. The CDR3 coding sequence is TGCAGCGTTGTGAGCGGTCACGAGCAGTACTTC.

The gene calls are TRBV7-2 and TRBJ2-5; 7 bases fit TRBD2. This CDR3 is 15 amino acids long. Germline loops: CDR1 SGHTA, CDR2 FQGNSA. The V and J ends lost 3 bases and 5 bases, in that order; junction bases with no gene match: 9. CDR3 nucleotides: TGTGCCAGCAGCTTCTCTAGCGGCAAAGGGGAGACCCAGTACTTC. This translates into CASSFSSGKGETQYF.

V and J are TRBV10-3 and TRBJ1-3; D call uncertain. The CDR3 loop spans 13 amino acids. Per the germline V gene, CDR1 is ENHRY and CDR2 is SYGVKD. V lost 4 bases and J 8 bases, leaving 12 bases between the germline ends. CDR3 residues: CAISAVIEDTIYF. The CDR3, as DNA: TGTGCCATCAGTGCCGTCATAGAGGACACCATATATTTT.

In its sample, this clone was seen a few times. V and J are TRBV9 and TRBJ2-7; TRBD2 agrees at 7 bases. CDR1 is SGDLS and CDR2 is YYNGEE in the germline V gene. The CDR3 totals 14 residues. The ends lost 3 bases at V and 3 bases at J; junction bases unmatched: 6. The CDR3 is CASSATGTNYEQYF. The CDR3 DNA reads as TGTGCCAGCAGCGCAACCGGGACTAACTACGAGCAGTACTTC.

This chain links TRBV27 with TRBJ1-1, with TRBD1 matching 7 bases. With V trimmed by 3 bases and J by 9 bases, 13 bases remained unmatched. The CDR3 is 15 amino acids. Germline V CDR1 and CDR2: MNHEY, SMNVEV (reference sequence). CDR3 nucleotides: TGTGCCAGCAGTTTCCGATCCCAGGGGGGAAATCAAGCTTTCTTT. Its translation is CASSFRSQGGNQAFF.

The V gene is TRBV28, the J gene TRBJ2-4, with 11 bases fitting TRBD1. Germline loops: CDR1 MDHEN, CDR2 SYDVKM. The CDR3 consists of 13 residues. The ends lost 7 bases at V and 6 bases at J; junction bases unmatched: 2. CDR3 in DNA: TGTGCCAGCAAGGACAGGGGGCGAAACATTCAGTACTTC. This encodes CASKDRGRNIQYF. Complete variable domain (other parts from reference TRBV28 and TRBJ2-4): DVKVTQSSRYLVKRTGEKVFLECVQDMDHENMFWYRQDPGLGLRLIYFSYDVKMKEKGDIPEGYSVSREKKERFSLILESASTNQTSMYLCASKDRGRNIQYFGAGTRLSVL.

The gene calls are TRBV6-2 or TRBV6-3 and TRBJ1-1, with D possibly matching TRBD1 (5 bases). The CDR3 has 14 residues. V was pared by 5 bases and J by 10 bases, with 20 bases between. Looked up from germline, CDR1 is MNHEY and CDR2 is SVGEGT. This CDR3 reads CASSTPEGLGRAFF. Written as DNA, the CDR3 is TGTGCCAGCAGTACCCCCGAGGGACTAGGGCGAGCTTTCTTT.

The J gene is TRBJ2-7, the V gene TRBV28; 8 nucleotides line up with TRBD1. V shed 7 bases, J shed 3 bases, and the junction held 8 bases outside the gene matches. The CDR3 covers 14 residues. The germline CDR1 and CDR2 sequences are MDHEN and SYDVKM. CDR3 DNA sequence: TGTGCCAGCAATCCGACAGGGGTCAACTACGAGCAGTACTTC. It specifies CASNPTGVNYEQYF.

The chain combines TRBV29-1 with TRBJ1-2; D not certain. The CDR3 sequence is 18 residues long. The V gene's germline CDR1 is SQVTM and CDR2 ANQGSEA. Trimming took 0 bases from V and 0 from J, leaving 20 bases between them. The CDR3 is CSVEDIRQIYLSNYGYTF. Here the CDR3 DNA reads TGCAGCGTTGAAGATATCAGGCAGATATACCTTTCTAACTATGGCTACACCTTC.

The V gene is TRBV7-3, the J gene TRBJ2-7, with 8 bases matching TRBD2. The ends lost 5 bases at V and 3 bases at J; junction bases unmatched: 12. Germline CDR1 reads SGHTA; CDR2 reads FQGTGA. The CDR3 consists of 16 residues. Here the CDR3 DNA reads TGTGCCAGCAGCCCGCAAGCGGGAGTCGCGCTCTACGAGCAGTACTTC. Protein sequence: CASSPQAGVALYEQYF.

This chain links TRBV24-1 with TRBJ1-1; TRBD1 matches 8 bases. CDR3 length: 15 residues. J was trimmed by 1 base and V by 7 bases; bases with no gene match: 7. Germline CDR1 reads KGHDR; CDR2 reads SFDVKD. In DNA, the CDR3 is TGTGCCACCAGAAACAACAGGGGGTCGAACACTGAAGCTTTCTTT. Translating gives CATRNNRGSNTEAFF.

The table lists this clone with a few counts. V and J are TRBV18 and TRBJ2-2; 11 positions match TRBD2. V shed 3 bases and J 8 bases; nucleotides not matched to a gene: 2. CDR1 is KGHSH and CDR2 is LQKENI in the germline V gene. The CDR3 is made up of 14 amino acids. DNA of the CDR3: TGTGCCAGCTCACCGGGACTAGCGGAAGGGGAGCTGTTTTTT. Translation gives CASSPGLAEGELFF.

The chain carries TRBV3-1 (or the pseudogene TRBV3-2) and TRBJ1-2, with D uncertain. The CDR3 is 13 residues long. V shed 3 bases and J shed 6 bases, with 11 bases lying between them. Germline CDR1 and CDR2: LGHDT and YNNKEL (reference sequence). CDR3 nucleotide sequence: TGTGCCAGCAGCCATCCGCCCTTAGATGGCTACACCTTC. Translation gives CASSHPPLDGYTF.

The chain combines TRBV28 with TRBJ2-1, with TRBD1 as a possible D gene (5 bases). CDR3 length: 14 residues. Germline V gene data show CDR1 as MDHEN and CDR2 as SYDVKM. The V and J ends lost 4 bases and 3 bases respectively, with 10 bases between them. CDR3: CASSYHRFYNEQFF. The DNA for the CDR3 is TGTGCCAGCAGTTACCACAGGTTCTACAATGAGCAGTTCTTC.

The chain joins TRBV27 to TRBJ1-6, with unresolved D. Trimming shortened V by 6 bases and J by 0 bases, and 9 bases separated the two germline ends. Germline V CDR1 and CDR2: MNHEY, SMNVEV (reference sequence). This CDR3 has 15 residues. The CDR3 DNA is TGTGCCAGCAGCCCGGGGATCTCCTATAATTCACCCCTCCACTTT. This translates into CASSPGISYNSPLHF.

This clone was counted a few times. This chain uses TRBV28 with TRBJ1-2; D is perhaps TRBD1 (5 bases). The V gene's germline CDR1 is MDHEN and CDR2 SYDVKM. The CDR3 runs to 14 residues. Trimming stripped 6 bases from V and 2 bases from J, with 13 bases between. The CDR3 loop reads CASRVLTGNYGYTF. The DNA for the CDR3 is TGTGCCAGCAGAGTTCTAACAGGCAACTATGGCTACACCTTC.

CDR3 nucleotides: TGTGCCACCCCTCGGGGAAACACCATATATTTT. Encoded protein: CATPRGNTIYF. The J gene is TRBJ1-3, the V gene TRBV12-3 or TRBV12-4, with D uncertain. The CDR3 has 11 amino acids. V lost 10 bases and J 4 bases, leaving 8 bases between the germline ends.

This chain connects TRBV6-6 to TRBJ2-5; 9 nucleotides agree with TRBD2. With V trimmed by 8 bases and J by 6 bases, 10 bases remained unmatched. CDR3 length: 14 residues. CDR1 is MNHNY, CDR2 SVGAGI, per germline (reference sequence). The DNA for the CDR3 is TGTGCCAGCTCCACTAGCGGGCTTAGGAAGACCCAGTACTTC. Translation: CASSTSGLRKTQYF.